Following are 10 T cell receptor beta chains from one sample sequenced in a study of T cells in Graves' hyperthyroidism and ophthalmopathy (dated by TCRdb to the late 2010s). Library construction relied on multiplex PCR. Sequencing relied on an Illumina HiSeq 2000. The TCR beta CDR3 regions were amplified from RNA transcripts. For the first round of RT-PCR on the TCR CDR3, the HTBI primer set was used together with the Qiagen OneStep RT-PCR kit. Starting from the raw public reads, TCRdb applied fastp trimming at Q25, assembled clones with MiXCR and retained in-frame beta chains. Under each unique CDR3 protein, matching rows form one entry showing the most common genes and DNA. Within this sample are 270,000 or so distinct CDR3 sequences, with 20% to 25% of them counted one time only. Approximately 25% of the sample lies in the top ten. The sequenced sample consisted of blood. These receptors came from a man aged 40-55 years with Graves' hyperthyroidism that later progressed to Graves' ophthalmopathy.

There are many counts of this clonotype. The CDR3 loop reads CASSQDQRIGSYTF. The CDR3 DNA follows: TGTGCCAGCAGCCAAGATCAACGGATCGGGAGCTACACCTTC. J is TRBJ1-2 and V is TRBV3-1; D uncertain. Germline V gene data show CDR1 as LGHDT and CDR2 as YNNKEL (reference sequence). The CDR3 loop spans 14 amino acids. V dropped 0 bases and J dropped 9 bases, with 14 bases sitting between them.

This clonotype has at least ten counts. The CDR3 sequence is CASSYSFTEPNYGYTF. The CDR3 DNA follows: TGTGCCAGCAGTTACTCCTTTACAGAGCCTAACTATGGCTACACCTTC. The rearrangement links TRBV6-5 to TRBJ1-2, with unresolved D. The germline CDR1 and CDR2 sequences are MNHEY and SVGAGI. The CDR3 covers 16 residues. Trimming removed 0 bases at V and 0 bases at J, with 11 bases between.

This clonotype was seen many times. The V gene is TRBV20-1, the J gene TRBJ2-7; no clear D. V was cut by 3 bases and J by 3 bases, with 9 bases left in between. This CDR3 spans 12 amino acids. Germline CDR1 reads DFQATT; CDR2 reads SNEGSKA (reference sequence). CDR3 residues: CSASPVGYEQYF. CDR3 coding DNA: TGCAGTGCTAGCCCCGTGGGCTACGAGCAGTACTTC.

This clonotype was counted ten times or more. The chain is built from TRBV4-2 and TRBJ2-5, with 11 nucleotides matching TRBD2. V shed 0 bases and J 5 bases; nucleotides not matched to a gene: 11. Germline loops: CDR1 LGHNA, CDR2 YNFKEQ. The CDR3 totals 18 residues. In DNA, the CDR3 is TGTGCCAGCAGCCAAGATCTAGCGGGAGGCCAACAGATGGAGACCCAGTACTTC. It codes for CASSQDLAGGQQMETQYF.

This clonotype was seen ten or more times. V usage is TRBV19 and J usage is TRBJ2-7; D unresolved. This CDR3 comprises 13 residues. V lost 1 base to trimming and J lost 3 bases, with 7 bases between them. Germline loops: CDR1 LNHDA, CDR2 SQIVND (reference sequence). In DNA form, the CDR3 reads TGTGCCAGTAGTATAGGGAGTAACTACGAGCAGTACTTC. This codes for CASSIGSNYEQYF.

Regarding this clonotype: A much more abundant neighbour one base away suggests this may be a read error. The conserved phenylalanine or tryptophan is not found at the CDR3 terminus, so this likely reflects a read error. The genes are TRBV18 and TRBJ1-3; TRBD1 is a possible D gene (5 bases). This CDR3 contains 16 residues. The V gene lost 3 bases and the J gene lost 0 bases, with 12 bases spanning the gap. Looked up from germline, CDR1 is KGHSH and CDR2 is LQKENI. CDR3 sequence: CASSPGRVTSGNTIYL. DNA of the CDR3: TGTGCCAGCTCACCCGGCAGGGTAACCTCTGGAAACACCATATATCTT.

J is TRBJ2-7 and V is TRBV20-1, with D tentatively TRBD2 (5 bases). The CDR3 length is 11 residues. Looked up from germline, CDR1 is DFQATT and CDR2 is SNEGSKA (reference sequence). The ends were cut back, 6 bases at V and 7 bases at J, with 13 bases in the middle. The chain's CDR3 is CSALAGVEQYF. Here the CDR3 DNA reads TGCAGTGCCCTAGCCGGGGTAGAGCAGTACTTC.

The table lists this clonotype with many counts. This rearrangement joins TRBV12-5 to TRBJ1-5; D remains unclear. This CDR3 comprises 16 residues. CDR1 is LGHNT and CDR2 is FRNRAP in the germline V gene. The V end lost 8 bases, the J end lost 5 bases, and 22 bases lay between the germline ends. Written as DNA, the CDR3 is TGTGCTAGTTCGCCGGACTTAAGAAATGTGGATCAGCCCCAGCATTTT. This sequence encodes CASSPDLRNVDQPQHF.

This clonotype was counted many times. The V gene is TRBV20-1, the J gene TRBJ1-1; D is unresolved. CDR1 is DFQATT and CDR2 is SNEGSKA in the germline V gene (reference sequence). This CDR3 is built from 12 residues. Between the trimmed V and J ends, which lost 3 bases and 3 bases, there was a span of 8 bases. For the CDR3, the DNA is TGCAGTGCTAGGGAGGGTCACACTGAAGCTTTCTTT. Amino acid sequence: CSAREGHTEAFF.

The sample holds many counts of this clonotype. The chain links TRBV18 to TRBJ2-2; 7 bases are shared with TRBD1. The CDR3 consists of 15 residues. V lost 5 bases and J lost 1; bases outside the gene matches: 4. The germline V gene encodes CDR1 KGHSH and CDR2 LQKENI. The CDR3 sequence is CASSSTGQNTGELFF. CDR3 DNA sequence: TGTGCCAGCTCATCGACAGGGCAGAACACCGGGGAGCTGTTTTTT. The variable domain in full, completed from reference TRBV18 and TRBJ2-2, reads NAGVMQNPRHLVRRRGQEARLRCSPMKGHSHVYWYRQLPEEGLKFMVYLQKENIIDESGMPKERFSAEFPKEGPSILRIQQVVRGDSAAYFCASSSTGQNTGELFFGEGSRLTVL.